The clone carrying this TCR beta chain was recorded at least ten times. Its antigen is undetermined. This record comes from a study of T cells in Graves' hyperthyroidism and ophthalmopathy. The authors deemed Graves' hyperthyroidism stable absent ophthalmopathy progression within 18 months. Pregnant or lactating patients were excluded, as were those with uncontrolled infection or other autoimmune disease. Study-wide findings and caveats: Most thyroid clonotypes expanded above 0.001 were also detected in blood. In simple terms, a model built on 13 V-J features told ophthalmopathy apart from stable hyperthyroidism.

CDR3 length: 15 residues. V shed 6 bases, J shed 2 bases, and the junction held 6 bases outside the gene matches. Germline V gene data show CDR1 as MNHEY and CDR2 as SMNVEV (reference sequence). Amplification targeted TCR beta CDR3 regions from RNA transcripts. The primer set for the first-round RT-PCR of the TCR CDR3 was HTBI. TCRdb independently ran MiXCR on the multiplex PCR reads; one entry per CDR3 protein. This sample has about 180,000 distinct CDR3 sequences, with about 17% found just once. Sample: blood. The receptor was isolated from a woman aged 45 to 65 with Graves' hyperthyroidism. V is TRBV27 and J is TRBJ2-2; 7 nucleotides agree with TRBD1. CDR3 sequence reads: CASSGTAINTGELFF. DNA for the CDR3: TGTGCCAGCAGCGGGACAGCCATTAACACCGGGGAGCTGTTTTTT.